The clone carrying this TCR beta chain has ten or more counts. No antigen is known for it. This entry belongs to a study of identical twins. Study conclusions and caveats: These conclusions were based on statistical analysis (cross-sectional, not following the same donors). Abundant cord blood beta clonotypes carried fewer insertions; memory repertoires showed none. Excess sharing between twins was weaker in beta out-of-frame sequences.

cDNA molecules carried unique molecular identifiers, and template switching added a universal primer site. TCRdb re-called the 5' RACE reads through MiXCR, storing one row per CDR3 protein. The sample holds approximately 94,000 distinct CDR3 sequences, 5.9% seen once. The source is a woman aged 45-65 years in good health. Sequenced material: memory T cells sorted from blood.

The CDR3: CASSLDTGELFF. CDR3 in DNA: TGCGCCAGCAGCTTGGACACCGGGGAGCTGTTTTTT. The chain recombines TRBV5-1 with TRBJ2-2; D call uncertain. CDR1 and CDR2 (germline): SGHRS, YFSETQ. Trimming stripped 0 bases from V and 3 bases from J, with 0 bases between. CDR3 length: 12 amino acids.